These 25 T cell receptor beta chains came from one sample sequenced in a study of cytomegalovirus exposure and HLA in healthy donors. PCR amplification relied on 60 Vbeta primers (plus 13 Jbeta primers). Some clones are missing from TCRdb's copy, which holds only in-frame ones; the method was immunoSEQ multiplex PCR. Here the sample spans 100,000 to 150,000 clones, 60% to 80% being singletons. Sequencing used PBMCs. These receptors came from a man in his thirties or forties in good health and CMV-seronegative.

DNA of the CDR3: TGTGCCATCAGTGAGTCGGAGGATCTAGCCAAAAACATTCAGTACTTC. This sequence encodes CAISESEDLAKNIQYF. The gene calls are TRBV10-3 and TRBJ2-4; possibly TRBD2 for D (5 bases). Trimming stripped 0 bases from V and 0 bases from J, with 9 bases between. The CDR3 contains 16 residues. CDR1 and CDR2 (germline): ENHRY, SYGVKD.

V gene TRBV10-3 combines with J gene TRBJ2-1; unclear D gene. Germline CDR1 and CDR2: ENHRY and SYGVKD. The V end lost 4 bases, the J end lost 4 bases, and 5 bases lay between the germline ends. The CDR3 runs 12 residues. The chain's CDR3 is CAISAQYNEQFF. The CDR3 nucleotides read TGTGCCATCAGTGCCCAGTACAATGAGCAGTTCTTC.

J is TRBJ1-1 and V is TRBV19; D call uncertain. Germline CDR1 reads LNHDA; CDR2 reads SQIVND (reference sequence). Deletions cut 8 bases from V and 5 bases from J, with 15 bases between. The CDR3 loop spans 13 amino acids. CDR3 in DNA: TGTGCCAGTCGTGCCTTGACGGGGACTGAAGCTTTCTTT. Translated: CASRALTGTEAFF.

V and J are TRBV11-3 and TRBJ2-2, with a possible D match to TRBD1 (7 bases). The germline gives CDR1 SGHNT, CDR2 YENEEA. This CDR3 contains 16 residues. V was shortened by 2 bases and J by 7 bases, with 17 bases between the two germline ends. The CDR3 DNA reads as TGTGCCAGCAGCTTAAGCTCCGGCCAGGGGGGCGGGGAGCTGTTTTTT. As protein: CASSLSSGQGGGELFF.

The CDR3 loop is CASRPGITSTDTQYF. DNA for the CDR3: TGCGCCAGCAGACCCGGGATTACTAGCACAGATACGCAGTATTTT. The V gene is TRBV4-1, the J gene TRBJ2-3; D may be TRBD2 (5 bases). Germline values: CDR1 MGHRA, CDR2 YSYEKL. The CDR3 totals 15 residues. Trimming took 6 bases from V and 0 from J, leaving 13 bases between them.

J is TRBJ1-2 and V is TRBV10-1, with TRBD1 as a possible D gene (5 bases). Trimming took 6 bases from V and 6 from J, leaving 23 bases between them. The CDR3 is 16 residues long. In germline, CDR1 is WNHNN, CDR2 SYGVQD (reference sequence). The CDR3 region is CASSPARDPGRNGYTF. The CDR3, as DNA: TGCGCCAGCAGCCCTGCGCGGGACCCGGGGAGGAATGGCTACACCTTC.

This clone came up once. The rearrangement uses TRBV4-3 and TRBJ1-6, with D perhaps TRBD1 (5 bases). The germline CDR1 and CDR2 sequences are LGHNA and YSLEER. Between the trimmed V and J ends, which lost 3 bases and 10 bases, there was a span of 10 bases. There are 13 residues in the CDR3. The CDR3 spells CASSQDRGSPLHF. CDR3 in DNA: TGCGCCAGCAGCCAGGATAGGGGCTCACCCCTCCACTTT.

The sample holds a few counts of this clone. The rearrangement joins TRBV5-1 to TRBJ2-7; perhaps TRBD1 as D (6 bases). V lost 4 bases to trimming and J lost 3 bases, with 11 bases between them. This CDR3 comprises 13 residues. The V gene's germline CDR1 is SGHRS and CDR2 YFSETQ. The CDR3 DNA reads TGCGCCAGCAGCCGCCGGGACAACTACGAGCAGTACTTC. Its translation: CASSRRDNYEQYF.

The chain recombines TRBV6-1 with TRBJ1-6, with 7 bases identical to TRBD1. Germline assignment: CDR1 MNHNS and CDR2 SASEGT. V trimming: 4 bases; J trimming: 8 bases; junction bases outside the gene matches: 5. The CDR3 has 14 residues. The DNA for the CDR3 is TGTGCCAGCAGTGCTGACAGGGCCCATTCACCCCTCCACTTT. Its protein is CASSADRAHSPLHF.

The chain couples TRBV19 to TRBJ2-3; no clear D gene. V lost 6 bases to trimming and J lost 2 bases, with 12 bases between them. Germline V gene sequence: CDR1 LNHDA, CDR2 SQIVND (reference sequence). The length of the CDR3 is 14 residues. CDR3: CASSRGYHTDTQYF. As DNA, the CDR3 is TGTGCCAGTAGCCGCGGCTATCACACAGATACGCAGTATTTT.

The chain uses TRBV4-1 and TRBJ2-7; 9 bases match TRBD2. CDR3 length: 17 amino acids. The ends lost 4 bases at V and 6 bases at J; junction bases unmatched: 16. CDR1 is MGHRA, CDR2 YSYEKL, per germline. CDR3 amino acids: CASSPRTFAGGPVEQYF. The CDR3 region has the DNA TGCGCCAGCAGCCCCAGGACATTCGCGGGGGGGCCAGTCGAGCAGTACTTC.

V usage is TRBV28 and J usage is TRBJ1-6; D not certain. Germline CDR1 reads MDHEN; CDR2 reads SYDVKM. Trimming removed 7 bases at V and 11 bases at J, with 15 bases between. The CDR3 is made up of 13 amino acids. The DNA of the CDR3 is TGTGCCAGCACCCCCGGGGAATGGGCACCCCTCCACTTT. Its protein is CASTPGEWAPLHF.

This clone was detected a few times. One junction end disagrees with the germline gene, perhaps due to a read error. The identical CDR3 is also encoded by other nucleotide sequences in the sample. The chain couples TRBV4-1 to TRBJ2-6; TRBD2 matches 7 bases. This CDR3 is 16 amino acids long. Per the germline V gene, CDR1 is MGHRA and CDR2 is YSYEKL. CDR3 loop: CASSQDGGAGANVLTF. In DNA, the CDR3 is TGTGCCAGCAGCCAAGATGGGGGGGCTGGGGCCAACGTCCTGACTTTC.

CDR3 in amino acids: CASSPGSGANVLTF. As DNA, the CDR3 is TGCGCCAGCAGTCCGGGCTCTGGGGCCAACGTCCTGACTTTC. V gene TRBV5-1 combines with J gene TRBJ2-6; no reliable D call. The CDR3 contains 14 residues. V was trimmed by 5 bases and J by 0 bases, leaving 6 bases between them. Germline V gene sequence: CDR1 SGHRS, CDR2 YFSETQ.

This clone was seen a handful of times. CDR3 loop: CASSPPGSAGDPFF. The CDR3 DNA reads TGTGCCAGTAGTCCCCCAGGTTCTGCGGGGGACCCGTTCTTC. V usage is TRBV19 and J usage is TRBJ2-1; 7 bases fit TRBD2. V gave up 5 bases and J gave up 15 bases; unmatched junction bases: 16. CDR3 length: 14 residues. Per germline, CDR1 LNHDA and CDR2 SQIVND (reference sequence).

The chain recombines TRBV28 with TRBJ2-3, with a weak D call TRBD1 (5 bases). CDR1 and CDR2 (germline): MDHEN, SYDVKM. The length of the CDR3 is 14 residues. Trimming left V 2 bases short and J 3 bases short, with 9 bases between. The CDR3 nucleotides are TGTGCCAGCAGTTTAGGGGCACGGACAGATACGCAGTATTTT. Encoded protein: CASSLGARTDTQYF.

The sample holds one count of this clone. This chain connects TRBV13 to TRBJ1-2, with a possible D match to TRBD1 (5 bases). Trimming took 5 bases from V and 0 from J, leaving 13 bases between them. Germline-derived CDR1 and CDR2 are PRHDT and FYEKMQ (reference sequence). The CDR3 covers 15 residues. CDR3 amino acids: CASSHGTGANYGYTF. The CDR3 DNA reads TGTGCCAGCAGCCATGGGACGGGAGCTAACTATGGCTACACCTTC.

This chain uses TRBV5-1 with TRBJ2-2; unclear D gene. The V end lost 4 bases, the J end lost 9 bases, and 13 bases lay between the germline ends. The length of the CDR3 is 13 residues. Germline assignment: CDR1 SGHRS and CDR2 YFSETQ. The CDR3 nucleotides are TGCGCCAGCAGCCTACGGGTCGAACGGGAGCTGTTTTTT. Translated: CASSLRVERELFF.

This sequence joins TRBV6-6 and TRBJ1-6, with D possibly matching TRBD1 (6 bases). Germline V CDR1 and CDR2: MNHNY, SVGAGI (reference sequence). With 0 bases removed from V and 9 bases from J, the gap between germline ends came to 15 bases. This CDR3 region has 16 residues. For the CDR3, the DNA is TGTGCCAGCAGTTACTCTCGGGGGGGGCAGGGTTCACCCCTCCACTTT. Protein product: CASSYSRGGQGSPLHF.

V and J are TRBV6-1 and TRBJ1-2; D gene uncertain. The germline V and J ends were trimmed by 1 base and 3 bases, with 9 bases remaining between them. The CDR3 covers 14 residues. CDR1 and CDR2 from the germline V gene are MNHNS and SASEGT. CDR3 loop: CASSEGEEYYGYTF. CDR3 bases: TGTGCCAGCAGTGAAGGAGAGGAATACTATGGCTACACCTTC.

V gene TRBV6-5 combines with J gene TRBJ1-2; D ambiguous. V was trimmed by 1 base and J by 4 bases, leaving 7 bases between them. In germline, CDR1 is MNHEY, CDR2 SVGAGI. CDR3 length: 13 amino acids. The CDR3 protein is CASSYYSLYGYTF. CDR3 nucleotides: TGTGCCAGCAGTTACTATTCCCTCTATGGCTACACCTTC.

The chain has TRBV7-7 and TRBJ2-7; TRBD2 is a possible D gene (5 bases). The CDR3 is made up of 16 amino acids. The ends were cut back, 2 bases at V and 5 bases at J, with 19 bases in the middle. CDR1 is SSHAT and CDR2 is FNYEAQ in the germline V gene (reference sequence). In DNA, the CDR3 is TGTGCCAGCAGCTTAAGTACGGGGTCCCCTCCGGACGAGCAGTACTTC. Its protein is CASSLSTGSPPDEQYF.

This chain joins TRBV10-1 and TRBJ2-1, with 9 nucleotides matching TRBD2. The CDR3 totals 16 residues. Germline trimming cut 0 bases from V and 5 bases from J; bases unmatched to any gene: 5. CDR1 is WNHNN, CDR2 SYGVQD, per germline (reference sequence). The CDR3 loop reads CASSESRGGINNEQFF. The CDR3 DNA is TGCGCCAGCAGTGAGTCGCGGGGGGGAATAAACAATGAGCAGTTCTTC.

CDR3 in amino acids: CASSVGQNPYGYTF. In DNA, the CDR3 is TGTGCCAGCAGCGTAGGACAGAACCCCTATGGCTACACCTTC. V is TRBV9 and J is TRBJ1-2, with a tentative D call TRBD1 (5 bases). V was clipped by 0 bases and J by 4 bases, with 10 bases between them. The CDR3 covers 14 residues. Germline V CDR1 and CDR2: SGDLS, YYNGEE.

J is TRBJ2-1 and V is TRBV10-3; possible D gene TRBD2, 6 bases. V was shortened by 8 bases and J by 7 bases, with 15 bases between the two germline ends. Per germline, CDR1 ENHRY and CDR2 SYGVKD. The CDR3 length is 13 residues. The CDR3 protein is CAIGGTPGNEQFF. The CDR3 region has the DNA TGTGCCATCGGGGGGACTCCAGGGAATGAGCAGTTCTTC.